This TCR beta chain is drawn from a study of T cells after yellow fever vaccination. Via MiXCR, TCRdb re-called the 5' RACE reads, giving one row per CDR3 protein. The profile shows just over 300,000 distinct CDR3 sequences, roughly 4% of them singletons. General study results and limits: Post-booster repertoires contained most primary-vaccination clones again (almost 97% CD4, 85% to 90% CD8).

This clonotype was counted at least ten times. Its antigen remains unknown. This receptor was obtained from a man between 18 and 35 years old who received the YFV17D yellow fever vaccine. The source was PBMCs, collected on the day of the yellow fever booster vaccination.

The CDR3 nucleotides read TGCAGTGCTAGTAGCTCCTACGAGCAGTACTTC. Protein sequence: CSASSSYEQYF. V is TRBV20-1 and J is TRBJ2-7; D remains ambiguous. The germline gives CDR1 DFQATT, CDR2 SNEGSKA (reference sequence). Trimming cost V 3 bases and J 0 bases, with 3 bases left between them. The CDR3 is 11 amino acids.